The 3 T cell receptor beta chains given below trace back to one sample, sequenced in a study of graft-versus-host responses after intestinal transplantation. Measured with immunoSEQ multiplex PCR; TCRdb has only the in-frame clones, and not every one. This table holds 70,000 or so clones, around 82% found once. Their recognized antigens are unknown. Material: unstimulated CD4+ T cells sorted from spleen or lymph node cells, obtained before transplant. These TCRs come from a human donor who was the organ donor for an intestinal transplant.

The J gene is TRBJ2-3, the V gene TRBV5-4; 8 positions agree with TRBD1. The CDR3 runs 15 residues. The germline gives CDR1 SGHNT, CDR2 YYREEE (reference sequence). Trimming took 6 bases from V and 4 from J; bases not matched to a gene: 10. The CDR3 DNA is TGTGCCAGCACCCACCGGGACAGGTGGGCAGATACGCAGTATTTT. As protein: CASTHRDRWADTQYF.

V usage is TRBV27 and J usage is TRBJ1-2; TRBD1 matches at 7 bases. The ends lost 5 bases at V and 3 bases at J; junction bases unmatched: 3. This CDR3 has 13 amino acids. The germline V gene has CDR1 MNHEY and CDR2 SMNVEV (reference sequence). The CDR3: CASSLTGDYGYTF. CDR3 DNA: TGTGCCAGCAGTCTCACAGGGGACTATGGCTACACCTTC.

This clone was seen only a few times. V and J are TRBV23-1 and TRBJ2-5; 8 bases align to TRBD1. TRBV23-1 is an open reading frame, and its role is uncertain. This CDR3 has 16 residues. J gave up 5 bases and V 4 bases, and 12 bases lay outside the gene matches. The CDR3: CASSPSSVDRGETQYF. The CDR3, as DNA: TGCGCCAGCAGTCCCAGCAGTGTCGACAGGGGCGAGACCCAGTACTTC.